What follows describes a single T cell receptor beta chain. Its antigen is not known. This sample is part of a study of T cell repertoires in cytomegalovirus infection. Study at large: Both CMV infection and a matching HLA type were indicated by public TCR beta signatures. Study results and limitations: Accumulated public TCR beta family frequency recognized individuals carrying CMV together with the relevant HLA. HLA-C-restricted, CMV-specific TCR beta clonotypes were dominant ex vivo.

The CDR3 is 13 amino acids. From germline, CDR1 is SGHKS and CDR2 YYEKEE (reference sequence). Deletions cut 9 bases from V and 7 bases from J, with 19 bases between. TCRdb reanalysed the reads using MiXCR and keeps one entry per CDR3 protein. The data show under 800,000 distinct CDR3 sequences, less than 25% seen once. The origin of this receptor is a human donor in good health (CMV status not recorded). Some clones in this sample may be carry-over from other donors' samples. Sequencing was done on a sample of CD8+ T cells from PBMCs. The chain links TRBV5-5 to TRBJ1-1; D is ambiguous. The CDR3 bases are TGTGCCAACAACCCCTTGGGCGAGGATGAAGCTTTCTTT. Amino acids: CANNPLGEDEAFF.